This T cell receptor beta chain is drawn from a study of OX40 agonist ivuxolimab in advanced cancers. The repertoire was sequenced with immunoSEQ multiplex PCR; TCRdb's copy has only in-frame clones and lacks some. The profile covers about 81,000 clones, with about 86% appearing a single time and approximately 7% taken by the ten largest. CDR3 length equals 16 residues. In germline, CDR1 is SGDLS, CDR2 YYNGEE. V lost 0 bases to trimming and J lost 0 bases, with 13 bases between them. This specimen was CD4+ or CD8+ T cells sorted from blood, taken in a trial of the OX40 agonist ivuxolimab. The rearrangement links TRBV9 to TRBJ2-7; unclear D gene. The TCR sequence derives from an adult with an advanced solid tumor such as melanoma, head and neck, liver or kidney cancer. As DNA, the CDR3 is TGTGCCAGCAGCGTAGGAGAGTCGCTGAGCTCCTACGAGCAGTACTTC. Its protein product is CASSVGESLSSYEQYF.